Detailed here is one TCR beta chain. The antigen is not known. The data were taken from a study of cytomegalovirus exposure and HLA in healthy donors. Study information: Samples from HLA-typed donors yielded approximately 88 million unique TCRs in an early data release.

The PCR contained 60 Vbeta and 13 Jbeta primers. Assay used: immunoSEQ multiplex PCR; TCRdb lists only in-frame clones, some missing. The table for this sample gives 70,000 or so clones. Study conclusions and caveats: Later on, analysis showed that most CMV-associated TCR beta chains appeared to be HLA-restricted. Cytomegalovirus-associated TCR beta chains were listed, numbering 164. Most TCR beta V segments were productive about 87% or about 30% of the time in an earlier analysis.

CDR1 is MDHEN, CDR2 SYDVKM, per germline. The V gene end was trimmed by 6 bases and the J gene end by 4 bases; junction bases not matched to a gene: 13. The CDR3 spans 16 residues. The rearrangement uses TRBV28 and TRBJ2-3; TRBD2 aligns across 7 bases. The source is a female donor in good health and CMV-seropositive. Sequences were obtained from PBMCs. CDR3 amino acids: CASRDTSELVSDTQYF. CDR3 in DNA: TGTGCCAGCAGGGATACTAGCGAGTTGGTCTCAGATACGCAGTATTTT.